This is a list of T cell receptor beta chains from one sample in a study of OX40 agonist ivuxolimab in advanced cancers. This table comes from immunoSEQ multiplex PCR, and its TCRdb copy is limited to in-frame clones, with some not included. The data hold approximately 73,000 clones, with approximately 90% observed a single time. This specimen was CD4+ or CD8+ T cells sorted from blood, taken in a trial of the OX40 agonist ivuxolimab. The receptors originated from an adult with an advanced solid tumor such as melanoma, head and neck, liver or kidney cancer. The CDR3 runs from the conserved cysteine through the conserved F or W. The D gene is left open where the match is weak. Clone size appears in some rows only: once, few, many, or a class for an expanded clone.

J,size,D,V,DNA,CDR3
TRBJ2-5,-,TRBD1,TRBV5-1,TGCGCCAGCAGTTCCGGACAGGGCGCAGGAGGGACCCAGTACTTC,CASSSGQGAGGTQYF
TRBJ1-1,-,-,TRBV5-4,TGTGCCAGCAGCTTGGGGGGGAACACTGAAGCTTTCTTT,CASSLGGNTEAFF
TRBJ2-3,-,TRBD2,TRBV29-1,TGCAGCGTGCGGACTAGCGAAGGTACAGATACGCAGTATTTT,CSVRTSEGTDTQYF
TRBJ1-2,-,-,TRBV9,TGTGCCAGCAGCGGGGACAAACCACGGACTTATGGCTACACCTTC,CASSGDKPRTYGYTF
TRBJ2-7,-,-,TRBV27,TGTGCCAGCAAGCGAAAGGACTCCTACGAGCAGTACTTC,CASKRKDSYEQYF
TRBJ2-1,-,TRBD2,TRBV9,TGTGCCAGCAGCCCTCTAGCGGCGCTTAACAATGAGCAGTTCTTC,CASSPLAALNNEQFF
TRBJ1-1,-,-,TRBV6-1,TGTGCCAGCAGTGAAGCGAGCGAAGGGTTCTACACTGAAGCTTTCTTT,CASSEASEGFYTEAFF
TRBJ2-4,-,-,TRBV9,TGTGCCAGCAGCATGCGGGGCTCCGGCCACAACATTCAGTACTTC,CASSMRGSGHNIQYF
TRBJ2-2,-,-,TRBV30,TGTGCCTGGAGCGGCGGCGGGGAGCTGTTTTTT,CAWSGGGELFF
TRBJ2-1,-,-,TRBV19,TGTGCCAGTAGTATAGCGGGGTCAGACAATGAGCAGTTCTTC,CASSIAGSDNEQFF
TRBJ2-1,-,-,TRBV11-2,TGTGCCAGCAGCTTAATCGACAATGAGCAGTTCTTC,CASSLIDNEQFF
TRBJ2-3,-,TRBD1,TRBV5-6,TGTGCCAGCAGCTTCGGTCAGGGGGTTTCTAATACGCAGTATTTT,CASSFGQGVSNTQYF
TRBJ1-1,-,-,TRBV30,TGTGCCTGGAGGCCGGCAGGGTTGATCACTGAAGCTTTCTTT,CAWRPAGLITEAFF
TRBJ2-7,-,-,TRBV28,TGTGCCAGCAGTGTAGGACACCTTGGCAACGAGCAGTACTTC,CASSVGHLGNEQYF
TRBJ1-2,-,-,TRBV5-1,TGCGCCAGCAGCTTGGCCGGGGAGGGGATGTATGGCTACACCTTC,CASSLAGEGMYGYTF
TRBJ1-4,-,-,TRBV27,TGTGCCAGCAGTTTGAAGGGGGCAACTAATGAAAAACTGTTTTTT,CASSLKGATNEKLFF
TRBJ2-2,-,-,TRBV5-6,TGTGCCAGCAGCCGGGTCACCGGGGAGCTGTTTTTT,CASSRVTGELFF
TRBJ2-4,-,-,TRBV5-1,TGCGCCAGCAGCGGGGCGGGACCGAAGAACATTCAGTACTTC,CASSGAGPKNIQYF
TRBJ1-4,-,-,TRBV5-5,TGTGCCAGCGGGCAGACGAATGAAAAACTGTTTTTT,CASGQTNEKLFF
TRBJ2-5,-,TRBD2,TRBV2,TGTGCCAGCAGGGGATGGACTAGCGGCGAGACCCAGTACTTC,CASRGWTSGETQYF
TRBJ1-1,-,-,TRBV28,TGTGCCAGCAGTTTCGGCAGAGAACAAGCTTTCTTT,CASSFGREQAFF
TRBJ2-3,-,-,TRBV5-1,TGCGCCAGCCAGACTGGACCCACGGATACGCAGTATTTT,CASQTGPTDTQYF
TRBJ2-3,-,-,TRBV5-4,TGTGCCAGCAGTCCCGGGGGCACAGATACGCAGTATTTT,CASSPGGTDTQYF
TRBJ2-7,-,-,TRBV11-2,TGTGCCAGCAGCTTAGCGGCTTACGAGCAGTACTTC,CASSLAAYEQYF
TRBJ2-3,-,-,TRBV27,TGTGCCAGCAGTTTGAGCGGAAGCCCCAATACGCAGTATTTT,CASSLSGSPNTQYF
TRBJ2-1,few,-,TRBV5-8,TGTGCCAGCAGCAGGACAGACTACGGTGAGCAGTTCTTC,CASSRTDYGEQFF
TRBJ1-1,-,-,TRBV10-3,TGTGCCATCAGTGAGGTGATGAACACTGAAGCTTTCTTT,CAISEVMNTEAFF
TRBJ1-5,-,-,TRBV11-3,TGTGCCAGCAGCCCCCGGGACAGCAATCAGCCCCAGCATTTT,CASSPRDSNQPQHF
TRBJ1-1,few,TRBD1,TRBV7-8,TGTGCCAGCAGTTTCACAGGGGGTATGGGCACTGAAGCTTTCTTT,CASSFTGGMGTEAFF
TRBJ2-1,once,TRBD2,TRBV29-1,TGCAGCCCCCTGGGACTAGCGGGGGGGAATGAGCAGTTCTTC,CSPLGLAGGNEQFF
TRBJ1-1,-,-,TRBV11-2,TGTGCCAGCAGCTTAGGCATAGGGGTGGGATTCACTGAAGCTTTCTTT,CASSLGIGVGFTEAFF
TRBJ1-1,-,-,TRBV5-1,TGCGCCAGCAGCTTGGTGGGACGGGAGAACACTGAAGCTTTCTTT,CASSLVGRENTEAFF
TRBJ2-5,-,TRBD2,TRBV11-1,TGTGCCAGCAGCCAAGTAGCGGGAGGGACAAGGGAGACCCAGTACTTC,CASSQVAGGTRETQYF
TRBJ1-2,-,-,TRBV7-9,TGTGCCAGCAGCTTAGGGCCGGAGAGGGCTAACTATGGCTACACCTTC,CASSLGPERANYGYTF
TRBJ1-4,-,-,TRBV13,TGTGCCAGCAGCTTACGTCAGGGGCTGAATGAAAAACTGTTTTTT,CASSLRQGLNEKLFF
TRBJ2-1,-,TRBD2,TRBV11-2,TGTGCCAGCAGCCAAAACCGGGGGGAGTGGTATGAGCAGTTCTTC,CASSQNRGEWYEQFF